Below, 21 T cell receptor beta chains from the same sample are listed, as sequenced in a study of cytomegalovirus exposure and HLA in healthy donors. The study ran its PCR with 60 Vbeta and 13 Jbeta primers. Assay used: immunoSEQ multiplex PCR; TCRdb lists only in-frame clones, some missing. This sample's clone table lists some 180,000 clones. What was sequenced was PBMCs. The source of these receptors is a man aged 25 to 45 in good health and CMV-seronegative.

The chain has TRBV29-1 and TRBJ2-1; a possible D gene is TRBD1 (5 bases). Trimming removed 1 base from V and 9 bases from J, with 19 bases in between. The germline CDR1 and CDR2 sequences are SQVTM and ANQGSEA. This CDR3 contains 15 residues. The CDR3 DNA reads TGCAGCGTTGAAGTGGGCGGCGCCCAGGGTGGTGAGCAGTTCTTC. This codes for CSVEVGGAQGGEQFF.

The J gene is TRBJ1-6, the V gene TRBV18; D possibly corresponds to TRBD1 (6 bases). Germline loops: CDR1 KGHSH, CDR2 LQKENI. V lost 3 bases and J 5 bases, leaving 14 bases between the germline ends. The CDR3 has 16 amino acids. In DNA form, the CDR3 reads TGTGCCAGCTCACCTTTCGAACAGGGTGATAATTCACCCCTCCACTTT. This codes for CASSPFEQGDNSPLHF.

The genes are TRBV5-6 and TRBJ2-5; 8 bases match TRBD1. The junction had 16 bases not matched to a gene; V was cut back by 4 bases and J by 11 bases. CDR3 size: 15 residues. The germline V gene has CDR1 SGHDT and CDR2 YYEEEE. The CDR3 loop is CASSPGTGTAREQYF. In DNA form, the CDR3 reads TGTGCCAGCAGCCCCGGGACAGGCACCGCTAGGGAGCAGTACTTC.

V and J are TRBV6-6 and TRBJ2-5, with D perhaps matching TRBD1 (6 bases). This CDR3 spans 16 amino acids. Germline lookup yields CDR1 MNHNY and CDR2 SVGAGI (reference sequence). The V gene lost 5 bases and the J gene lost 5 bases, with 21 bases spanning the gap. The CDR3 loop reads CASSAQPGQQVETQYF. DNA for the CDR3: TGTGCCAGCAGTGCCCAACCGGGACAACAAGTTGAGACCCAGTACTTC.

Details on this clone: Compared with germline, one end of the junction differs, possibly owing to a read error. V is TRBV4-2 and J is TRBJ2-1; tentatively, D is TRBD1 (6 bases). Germline CDR1 is LGHNA and CDR2 is YNFKEQ. This CDR3 has 11 residues. CDR3 loop: CASSQNGQPLF. CDR3 sequence (DNA): TGTGCCAGCAGCCAAAATGGACAGCCTCTCTTC.

As for this clone: The same CDR3 arises from other DNA sequences in this sample as well. The gene calls are TRBV2 and TRBJ1-6, with 10 bases lining up with TRBD1. The CDR3 runs 13 residues. Losses at the gene ends were 8 bases for V and 6 bases for J; bases not matched to a gene: 1. Germline assignment: CDR1 SNHLY and CDR2 FYNNEI. Here the CDR3 DNA reads TGTGCCAGCGGGGACAGGGGTAATTCACCCCTCCACTTT. Amino acid sequence: CASGDRGNSPLHF.

V and J are TRBV19 and TRBJ2-3; maybe TRBD1 (5 bases). CDR3 size: 14 residues. Germline V CDR1 and CDR2: LNHDA, SQIVND (reference sequence). Trimming took off 5 bases at V and 2 bases at J, with 11 bases between the two ends. The DNA for the CDR3 is TGTGCCAGTAGTGATAGGGGTGACACAGATACGCAGTATTTT. As protein: CASSDRGDTDTQYF.

This chain joins TRBV7-2 and TRBJ1-1; maybe TRBD1 (6 bases). Germline V gene lookup returns CDR1 SGHTA and CDR2 FQGNSA. Trimming removed 5 bases at V and 0 bases at J, with 16 bases between. This CDR3 is built from 16 residues. CDR3 protein: CASSPRQGQVNTEAFF. As DNA, the CDR3 is TGTGCCAGCAGCCCCCGGCAGGGGCAGGTGAACACTGAAGCTTTCTTT.

The CDR3 DNA follows: TGTGCCAGCAGGAGGCAAGCGGGAGGCTACAATGAGCAGTTCTTC. It is translated as CASRRQAGGYNEQFF. The chain carries TRBV6-4 and TRBJ2-1; 9 bases match TRBD2. With 6 bases clipped from V and 3 bases from J, the junction kept 6 bases outside the gene matches. The CDR3 totals 15 residues. From germline, CDR1 is MRHNA and CDR2 SNTAGT.

DNA of the CDR3: TGCGCCAGCAGCCCCCCGGGACAGAACACAGATACGCAGTATTTT. Its translation: CASSPPGQNTDTQYF. The chain has TRBV5-1 and TRBJ2-3; TRBD1 aligns across 7 bases. The CDR3 loop spans 15 amino acids. The V and J ends lost 4 bases and 2 bases, in that order; junction bases with no gene match: 7. The germline gives CDR1 SGHRS, CDR2 YFSETQ.

This chain links TRBV6-6 with TRBJ2-3, with a tentative D call TRBD1 (5 bases). The CDR3 loop spans 12 amino acids. CDR1 and CDR2 (germline): MNHNY, SVGAGI (reference sequence). Deletions cut 5 bases from V and 6 bases from J, with 9 bases between. The CDR3 sequence is CASSTHRDTQYF. CDR3 bases: TGTGCCAGCAGTACCCACAGGGATACGCAGTATTTT.

The V gene is TRBV11-2, the J gene TRBJ2-7; perhaps TRBD2 as D (6 bases). V dropped 4 bases and J dropped 1 base, with 20 bases sitting between them. The germline CDR1 and CDR2 sequences are SGHAT and FQNNGV. This CDR3 is built from 17 residues. CDR3 loop: CASSSTRRAQISYEQYF. The CDR3 coding sequence is TGTGCCAGCAGCTCCACCCGGAGGGCGCAAATTTCCTACGAGCAGTACTTC.

The chain links TRBV9 to TRBJ2-7, with 8 bases fitting TRBD1. The CDR3 length is 14 residues. V lost 0 bases to trimming and J lost 6 bases; unmatched junction nucleotides: 5. CDR1 is SGDLS and CDR2 is YYNGEE in the germline V gene. CDR3 nucleotides: TGTGCCAGCAGCGTAGAGGCACAGGGGGGCGAGCAGTACTTC. It codes for CASSVEAQGGEQYF.

The rearrangement uses TRBV11-3 and TRBJ2-4; 8 nucleotides agree with TRBD1. The length of the CDR3 is 17 residues. The germline CDR1 and CDR2 sequences are SGHNT and YENEEA. V was pared by 3 bases and J by 0 bases, with 7 bases of the junction left unmatched. CDR3 amino acids: CASSFGTGRLAKNIQYF. The CDR3 coding sequence is TGTGCCAGCAGCTTCGGGACAGGACGTCTAGCCAAAAACATTCAGTACTTC.

The gene calls are TRBV7-6 and TRBJ1-1; 9 bases match TRBD1. Per germline, CDR1 SGHVS and CDR2 FNYEAQ. This CDR3 has 17 amino acids. With V trimmed by 5 bases and J by 0 bases, 10 bases remained unmatched. Written as DNA, the CDR3 is TGTGCCAGCAGCCCGATCCCGGGACAGGGTATGAACACTGAAGCTTTCTTT. As protein: CASSPIPGQGMNTEAFF. The full variable domain, rest sourced from reference TRBV7-6 and TRBJ1-1, is GAGVSQSPRYKVTKRGQDVALRCDPISGHVSLYWYRQALGQGPEFLTYFNYEAQQDKSGLPNDRFSAERPEGSISTLTIQRTEQRDSAMYRCASSPIPGQGMNTEAFFGQGTRLTVV.

The chain has TRBV29-1 and TRBJ1-2; no reliable D call. V gave up 0 bases and J gave up 4 bases, with 6 bases separating them. Germline-derived CDR1 and CDR2 are SQVTM and ANQGSEA. The CDR3 runs 12 residues. The CDR3 loop reads CSVEDRSYGYTF. Written as DNA, the CDR3 is TGCAGCGTTGAAGATCGGAGCTATGGCTACACCTTC.

V gene TRBV5-1 combines with J gene TRBJ1-1; TRBD1 matches 10 bases. The germline V gene has CDR1 SGHRS and CDR2 YFSETQ. This CDR3 is 14 amino acids long. The ends lost 5 bases at V and 5 bases at J; junction bases unmatched: 6. In DNA form, the CDR3 reads TGCGCCAGCAGGGAGGACAGGGGGTTTACTGAAGCTTTCTTT. Translation gives CASREDRGFTEAFF.

CDR3 region: CASSRAGGPLEQYF. The CDR3 DNA reads as TGTGCCAGCAGCCGAGCGGGAGGGCCCCTCGAGCAGTACTTC. This rearrangement joins TRBV5-4 to TRBJ2-7; the match to TRBD2 covers 10 bases. The CDR3 has 14 residues. The V gene's germline CDR1 is SGHNT and CDR2 YYREEE (reference sequence). V lost 4 bases and J lost 6; bases outside the gene matches: 7. The whole variable domain, remainder taken from reference TRBV5-4 and TRBJ2-7, is ETGVTQSPTHLIKTRGQQVTLRCSSQSGHNTVSWYQQALGQGPQFIFQYYREEENGRGNFPPRFSGLQFPNYSSELNVNALELDDSALYLCASSRAGGPLEQYFGPGTRLTVT.

The chain uses TRBV4-2 and TRBJ2-5; TRBD2 agrees at 9 bases. CDR3 length: 18 amino acids. V shed 1 base and J 5 bases; nucleotides not matched to a gene: 14. Germline CDR1 LGHNA, CDR2 YNFKEQ. The DNA for the CDR3 is TGTGCCAGCAGCCAAGGGCCGTCTGGCGGGGGGGCCCAGGAGACCCAGTACTTC. Protein product: CASSQGPSGGGAQETQYF.

This chain links TRBV6-5 with TRBJ1-2, with D possibly matching TRBD1 (5 bases). The CDR3 loop spans 13 amino acids. V gave up 6 bases and J gave up 7 bases, with 15 bases separating them. Germline V CDR1 and CDR2: MNHEY, SVGAGI. The CDR3 DNA follows: TGTGCCAGCAGCTACAGGCTTAGGAGTGGCTACACCTTC. This encodes CASSYRLRSGYTF.

The V and J genes are TRBV6-1 and TRBJ1-2; 8 bases align to TRBD1. CDR1 is MNHNS, CDR2 SASEGT, per germline. Trimming cost V 7 bases and J 0 bases; bases outside gene matches: 4. CDR3 length: 14 residues. CDR3 sequence: CASTRTGSNYGYTF. CDR3 DNA sequence: TGTGCCAGCACCAGGACAGGGTCTAACTATGGCTACACCTTC.